This record concerns one T cell receptor (beta chain) sequence. What it binds is not known. The sample belongs to a study of T cells in Graves' hyperthyroidism and ophthalmopathy. The wider study: Prior to any treatment, at the point of initial diagnosis, peripheral blood was collected. General study points: Blood held most thyroid clonotypes expanded above 0.001 frequency.

Researchers amplified the TCR beta CDR3 regions from RNA transcripts. The primer set for the first-round RT-PCR of the TCR CDR3 was HTBI. TCRdb called the multiplex PCR reads again in MiXCR, with one record for every CDR3 protein. The sample includes about 560,000 distinct CDR3 sequences, approximately 16% seen only once; the top ten take under 20%. Per germline, CDR1 MNHEY and CDR2 SVGEGT. J was trimmed by 0 bases and V by 4 bases; bases with no gene match: 22. The CDR3 runs to 21 residues. Diagnosis of hyperthyroidism was new in patients aged 18 to 65, and its duration was under 2 months. Patients having uncontrolled infection, another autoimmune disease, pregnancy or lactation were not included.

Sequenced: blood. This chain joins TRBV6-2 or TRBV6-3 and TRBJ2-3; the match to TRBD1 covers 7 bases. This receptor was identified in a woman in her late teens or twenties with Graves' hyperthyroidism. DNA of the CDR3: TGTGCCAGCAGTTTTCCGACAGGGTCGGATACCGCCCTCCTAAGCACAGATACGCAGTATTTT. The encoded protein is CASSFPTGSDTALLSTDTQYF.